The 8 T cell receptor beta chains below come from one sample, sequenced in a study of T-cell memory formation after mild COVID-19. TCRdb re-derived calls from the 5' RACE reads in MiXCR, one entry per CDR3 protein. Of over 10,000 distinct CDR3 sequences listed, about 14% are singletons. The sequenced sample consisted of PBMCs or a T cell subset sorted from them (not recorded which). These receptors were obtained from a young man who had mild COVID-19 (a few samples of this study predate the infection). Cell type and time point are not known.

This clonotype was observed at least ten times. The chain couples TRBV9 to TRBJ2-4; 7 bases match TRBD1. This CDR3 contains 13 residues. V trimming: 6 bases; J trimming: 4 bases; junction bases outside the gene matches: 4. Germline-derived CDR1 and CDR2 are SGDLS and YYNGEE. The CDR3 here is CASTHRGKNIQYF. The CDR3, as DNA: TGTGCCAGCACCCACAGGGGAAAAAACATTCAGTACTTC.

This clonotype was detected ten times or more. This chain connects TRBV5-1 to TRBJ2-4; D remains unclear. This CDR3 spans 17 amino acids. V lost 0 bases, J lost 0 bases, and 13 bases lay in between. Germline V gene sequence: CDR1 SGHRS, CDR2 YFSETQ. CDR3 residues: CASSLAPEKLAKNIQYF. The CDR3 coding sequence is TGCGCCAGCAGCTTGGCCCCAGAAAAACTAGCCAAAAACATTCAGTACTTC.

This clonotype was seen ten or more times. The V and J genes are TRBV5-1 and TRBJ2-7; possibly TRBD2 for D (6 bases). Deletions cut 4 bases from V and 3 bases from J, with 14 bases between. This CDR3 has 14 amino acids. Germline V gene lookup returns CDR1 SGHRS and CDR2 YFSETQ. The CDR3 is CASSGWTGDYEQYF. The CDR3 bases are TGCGCCAGCAGCGGGTGGACGGGAGACTACGAGCAGTACTTC.

This clonotype was seen a handful of times. The rearrangement links TRBV6-2 or TRBV6-3 to TRBJ1-1; 7 nucleotides match TRBD1. This CDR3 has 12 residues. The V gene end was trimmed by 6 bases and the J gene end by 7 bases; junction bases not matched to a gene: 5. Looked up from germline, CDR1 is MNHEY and CDR2 is SVGEGT. The CDR3 nucleotides read TGTGCCAGCAGAGACAGGGTGGATGAAGCTTTCTTT. This encodes CASRDRVDEAFF.

This clonotype was recorded at least ten times. The chain couples TRBV5-1 to TRBJ2-1; D is unclear. V lost 1 base and J 6 bases, leaving 5 bases between the germline ends. This CDR3 region has 12 residues. CDR1 is SGHRS, CDR2 YFSETQ, per germline. The CDR3 here is CASSLFVNEQFF. CDR3 nucleotides: TGCGCCAGCAGCTTGTTCGTCAATGAGCAGTTCTTC.

The CDR3 DNA is TGCAGTGCCCAAAGACGGACAGGAAGAATGGAGACCCAGTACTTC. Its protein product is CSAQRRTGRMETQYF. This chain connects TRBV20-1 to TRBJ2-5; TRBD1 matches at 7 bases. J gave up 5 bases and V 6 bases, and 15 bases lay outside the gene matches. Germline lookup yields CDR1 DFQATT and CDR2 SNEGSKA (reference sequence). The CDR3 totals 15 residues.

This clonotype was detected many times. The chain links TRBV11-2 to TRBJ1-2; tentative D call: TRBD1 (5 bases). The CDR3 totals 17 residues. Per the germline V gene, CDR1 is SGHAT and CDR2 is FQNNGV. Trimming cost V 6 bases and J 1 base, with 21 bases left between them. The CDR3 loop reads CASSTEGLAGGNYGYTF. CDR3 nucleotides: TGTGCCAGCAGTACAGAGGGGTTGGCAGGCGGTAACTATGGCTACACCTTC.

This clonotype occurred many times. The chain has TRBV7-8 and TRBJ2-2; no clear D gene. V dropped 1 base and J dropped 0 bases, with 15 bases sitting between them. The CDR3 runs to 18 residues. Germline CDR1 and CDR2: SGHVS and FQNEAQ. The CDR3 sequence is CASSLDVTPSTNTGELFF. The CDR3 DNA follows: TGTGCCAGCAGCTTAGATGTCACGCCGTCTACGAACACCGGGGAGCTGTTTTTT.